This T cell receptor beta chain was captured in a study of blood T cell repertoires in COVID-19. Study context: The study drew acute and convalescent COVID-19 samples from the United States, Italy and Spain. Sample material is recorded as cDNA or gDNA derived from T cells, B-cell-depleted T cells, or PBMCs.

It was during active infection that Seattle patients were enrolled and then longitudinally followed. As originally analysed: Amplification with reference gene primers provided the estimates of nucleated cell counts. TCRdb's table, derived via immunoSEQ multiplex PCR, lists solely in-frame clones and lacks some. V and J calls and clone size follow that table, whereas D and trimming were derived from the DNA. The data show under 250,000 clones, with approximately 85% seen just once and 2.4% held by the top ten. Germline lookup yields CDR1 LGHNA and CDR2 YSLEER. V lost 1 base to trimming and J lost 3 bases, with 6 bases between them. The CDR3 runs to 14 residues.

This chain uses TRBV4-3 with TRBJ2-2; perhaps TRBD1 as D (5 bases). The sequencing sample was made of peripheral blood. The sequence was collected from a woman between 70 and 85 years old with COVID-19, enrolled during active disease. CDR3: CASSQGGDTGELFF. As DNA, the CDR3 is TGCGCCAGCAGCCAAGGGGGCGACACCGGGGAGCTGTTTTTT.